This T cell receptor beta chain appears in the sequencing data of a study of cytomegalovirus exposure and HLA in healthy donors. Study background: Membership in the Caucasian-associated ancestry cluster was found for 65% to 85% of 398 genotyped donors. The study, taken as a whole, reports: Cytomegalovirus-associated TCR beta chains were listed, numbering more than 150. In all likelihood, a cluster of highly shared sequence variants was a sequencing artifact. No immune exposure information besides CMV serostatus was available.

V gave up 5 bases and J gave up 7 bases; unmatched junction bases: 5. The CDR3 is 13 amino acids. Germline lookup yields CDR1 SGHNT and CDR2 YENEEA. PCR used 60 Vbeta primers and 13 Jbeta primers. This table comes from immunoSEQ multiplex PCR, and its TCRdb copy is limited to in-frame clones, with some not included. The sample yields 100,000 to 150,000 clones, about four fifths seen once. Points on this clone: Its antigen is undetermined.

Sequencing was carried out using PBMCs. The gene calls are TRBV11-3 and TRBJ2-5; TRBD1 agrees at 9 bases. This TCR came from a woman aged 45 to 65 in good health and CMV-seropositive. CDR3: CASSRTGEVTQYF. CDR3 sequence (DNA): TGTGCCAGCAGCCGGACAGGGGAGGTGACCCAGTACTTC.